Each of the 8 T cell receptor beta chains below was sequenced from the same sample in a study of radiotherapy plus CTLA-4 blockade in lung cancer. Assay used: immunoSEQ multiplex PCR; TCRdb lists only in-frame clones, some missing. This table has tens of thousands of clones, roughly 70% appearing once. The sequencing used peripheral blood, collected from a patient treated with radiotherapy plus ipilimumab. Receptor source: a human donor with non-small cell lung cancer that progressed on radiotherapy plus ipilimumab.

The chain carries TRBV11-2 and TRBJ1-1, with 7 nucleotides matching TRBD1. Trimming took 8 bases from V and 4 from J; bases not matched to a gene: 4. The germline gives CDR1 SGHAT, CDR2 FQNNGV. This CDR3 spans 12 amino acids. The CDR3 nucleotides read TGTGCCAGCCGCCGACAGGGCACTGAAGCTTTCTTT. Translating it yields CASRRQGTEAFF.

The chain has TRBV5-5 and TRBJ1-1, with D perhaps matching TRBD1 (6 bases). CDR3 length: 15 amino acids. The V gene's germline CDR1 is SGHKS and CDR2 YYEKEE (reference sequence). The V end lost 4 bases, the J end lost 0 bases, and 13 bases lay between the germline ends. DNA of the CDR3: TGTGCCAGCAGCCCCCAGGGGAACATGAACACTGAAGCTTTCTTT. Its translation is CASSPQGNMNTEAFF.

This clone has more than one count but fewer than ten. This chain uses TRBV7-2 with TRBJ2-7; tentatively, D is TRBD1 or TRBD2 (5 bases each). The CDR3 runs 13 residues. The V end was cut by 1 base, the J end by 7 bases, with 11 bases between. The germline gives CDR1 SGHTA, CDR2 FQGNSA. The CDR3 loop is CASSLGEWGEQYF. The CDR3 region has the DNA TGTGCCAGCAGCTTAGGGGAATGGGGGGAGCAGTACTTC.

This clone occurred a few times. This sequence joins TRBV5-6 and TRBJ1-1; D not resolved. Deletions cut 1 base from V and 0 bases from J, with 4 bases between. There are 13 residues in the CDR3. CDR1 and CDR2 from the germline V gene are SGHDT and YYEEEE. Here the CDR3 DNA reads TGTGCCAGCAGCTTGACAGTGAACACTGAAGCTTTCTTT. Translated: CASSLTVNTEAFF.

This rearrangement joins TRBV4-1 to TRBJ2-7; D is perhaps TRBD1 or TRBD2 (5 bases each). Germline V gene sequence: CDR1 MGHRA, CDR2 YSYEKL. CDR3 size: 13 residues. Trimming removed 3 bases from V and 5 bases from J, with 11 bases in between. In DNA form, the CDR3 reads TGCGCCAGCAGCCAGGGGGTTTGGAACGAGCAGTACTTC. Its protein product is CASSQGVWNEQYF.

The chain links TRBV2 to TRBJ1-2; D perhaps matches TRBD1 (5 bases). CDR1 and CDR2 from the germline V gene are SNHLY and FYNNEI. This CDR3 contains 15 residues. V was clipped by 8 bases and J by 6 bases, with 22 bases between them. CDR3 nucleotide sequence: TGTGCCAGCCTTTCCGACGGGCTACAGGCGGATGGCTACACCTTC. Translation gives CASLSDGLQADGYTF. Looking up the rest from reference TRBV2 and TRBJ1-2 gives the full variable domain: EPEVTQTPSHQVTQMGQEVILRCVPISNHLYFYWYRQILGQKVEFLVSFYNNEISEKSEIFDDQFSVERPDGSNFTLKIRSTKLEDSAMYFCASLSDGLQADGYTFGSGTRLTVV.

The chain employs TRBV7-9 and TRBJ1-1; 8 nucleotides agree with TRBD1. The CDR3 extends over 14 amino acids. V lost 0 bases, J lost 6 bases, and 3 bases stayed unmatched. Germline assignment: CDR1 SEHNR and CDR2 FQNEAQ (reference sequence). CDR3 in DNA: TGTGCCAGCAGCTTAGCGCCACAGGGGGCTGAAGCTTTCTTT. It codes for CASSLAPQGAEAFF.

The CDR3 reads CASSRELPEQYF. CDR3 in DNA: TGTGCCAGCAGTAGGGAGCTGCCCGAGCAGTACTTC. The chain has TRBV2 and TRBJ2-7; possible D gene TRBD2, 5 bases. The germline V gene encodes CDR1 SNHLY and CDR2 FYNNEI. The CDR3 has 12 residues. V lost 5 bases and J lost 6, with 11 bases in between.